The sequence of this T cell receptor beta chain was determined in a study of blood T cells in healthy people across ages. The use of a sample-barcoded 5' primer and a J-beta primer mix characterized a second PCR of roughly 6 to 11 cycles. MiXCR, applied by TCRdb to the 5' RACE reads, yields one record per CDR3 protein. The repertoire includes hundreds of thousands of distinct CDR3 sequences, around three fifths of them detected once, and about a quarter sits in the top ten. V gave up 4 bases and J gave up 8 bases, with 16 bases separating them. The CDR3 length is 14 residues. In germline, CDR1 is SGHRS, CDR2 YFSETQ. This clonotype was recorded once.

The chain joins TRBV5-1 to TRBJ1-5; unclear D gene. The sequencing input was blood. The receptor was isolated from a man aged 35 to 55 in good health. This chain's CDR3 is CASSLGIGEKPQHF. The CDR3 nucleotides are TGCGCCAGCAGCCTTGGGATTGGGGAAAAGCCCCAGCATTTT.